This T cell receptor (beta chain) was identified in a study of control samples from healthy donors and cancer patients. Germline V gene data show CDR1 as SEHNR and CDR2 as FQNEAQ (reference sequence). The CDR3 runs to 14 residues. V shed 1 base and J 3 bases; nucleotides not matched to a gene: 2. The repertoire was sequenced with immunoSEQ multiplex PCR; TCRdb's copy has only in-frame clones and lacks some. The top ten clones hold 1.7% of a sample with about 150,000 clones, 88% of them seen once. The V call is TRBV7-9, the J call TRBJ2-7; 8 bases are shared with TRBD2. The source is a man aged 18-30 years in good health. Source material: blood. The CDR3 DNA sequence: TGTGCCAGCAGCTTAGGGCTAGCGGGCTACGAGCAGTACTTC. It yields the protein CASSLGLAGYEQYF.